This TCR beta chain was captured by sequencing in a study of blood T cell repertoires in COVID-19. Study overall: Material from acute and convalescent COVID-19 was sourced from the United States, Italy and Spain.

Produced via immunoSEQ multiplex PCR; TCRdb's table is partial and in-frame only. Of some 140,000 clones in the sample, just under 85% are singletons; the top ten hold approximately 10%. Germline CDR1 and CDR2: MDHEN and SYDVKM. Trimming cost V 6 bases and J 3 bases, with 15 bases left between them. This CDR3 is built from 15 residues. Sequenced: PBMCs or T cells enriched from blood (not recorded which). This receptor was obtained from a man aged 50 or older who had recovered from COVID-19. V usage is TRBV28 and J usage is TRBJ1-5; D possibly corresponds to TRBD1 (6 bases). The CDR3 spells CASRTQGGSNQPQHF. The CDR3 region has the DNA TGTGCCAGCAGAACCCAAGGGGGATCCAATCAGCCCCAGCATTTT.